This TCR beta chain was identified during a study of PD-1 blockade in classical Hodgkin lymphoma. Relapses following autologous stem cell transplantation were seen in all patients, with brentuximab vedotin exposure varying. CDR1 is KGHSH and CDR2 is LQKENI in the germline V gene. The length of the CDR3 is 15 residues. Trimming pared 4 bases from V and 1 base from J, leaving 13 bases between. TCRdb's copy holds only in-frame clones and misses some; the assay was immunoSEQ multiplex PCR. The sample lists about 43,000 clones; 73% were seen once. The starting material was peripheral blood mononuclear cells (PBMCs), obtained at baseline. The TCR comes from a human donor with classical Hodgkin lymphoma. This sequence joins TRBV18 and TRBJ1-1; no definite D call. The DNA of the CDR3 is TGTGCCAGCTCACTCAACATTTTGGAGAACACTGAAGCTTTCTTT. Amino acid sequence: CASSLNILENTEAFF.